This T cell receptor beta chain originates from a study of shared clonotypes between healthy human individuals. Donors comprised healthy HIV-negative adults lacking recent acute infections or vaccinations. PCR replicates from unsorted PBMC used roughly 310 ng DNA, and this amount was about 33,000 T cell genomes. The table came from immunoSEQ multiplex PCR; TCRdb's copy has only in-frame clones and leaves some out. The top ten hold 12% of the sample, which has about 480,000 clones, roughly 79% seen once. Sequenced material: PBMCs. This TCR came from a woman aged 40 to 50 in good health. Some clones in this sample may be carry-over from other donors' samples.

The DNA for the CDR3 is TGTGCCAGCAGCGTTACCACGACACAGCCCCAGCATTTT. Protein: CASSVTTTQPQHF. The chain joins TRBV9 to TRBJ1-5; no definite D call. V lost 2 bases and J lost 7, with 10 bases in between. The CDR3 extends over 13 amino acids. Germline loops: CDR1 SGDLS, CDR2 YYNGEE.